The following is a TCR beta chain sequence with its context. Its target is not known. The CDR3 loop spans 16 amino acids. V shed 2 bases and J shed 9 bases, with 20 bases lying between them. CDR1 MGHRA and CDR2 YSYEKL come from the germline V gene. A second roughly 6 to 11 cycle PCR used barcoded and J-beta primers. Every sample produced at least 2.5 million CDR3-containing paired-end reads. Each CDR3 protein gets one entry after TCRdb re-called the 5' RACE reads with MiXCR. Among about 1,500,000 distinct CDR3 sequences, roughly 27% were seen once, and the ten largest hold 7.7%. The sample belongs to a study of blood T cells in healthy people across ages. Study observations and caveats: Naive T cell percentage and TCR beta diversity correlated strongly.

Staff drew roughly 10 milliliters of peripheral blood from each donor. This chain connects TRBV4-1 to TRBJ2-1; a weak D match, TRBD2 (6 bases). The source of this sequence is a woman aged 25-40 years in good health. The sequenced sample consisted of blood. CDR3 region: CASSQTGLGGDGEQFF. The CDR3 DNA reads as TGCGCCAGCAGCCAAACGGGACTCGGGGGAGATGGTGAGCAGTTCTTC.